This entry describes one T cell receptor (beta chain). This sample stems from a study of blood T cell repertoires in COVID-19. This CDR3 comprises 15 residues. Germline loops: CDR1 SGDLS, CDR2 YYNGEE. The V end lost 5 bases, the J end lost 0 bases, and 11 bases lay between the germline ends. In the original processing: For nucleated cells, counts were estimated from reference gene primer amplification. Assay used: immunoSEQ multiplex PCR; TCRdb lists only in-frame clones, some missing. The V and J calls and clone size are taken from that table; D and trimming were inferred from the DNA. The sample includes 60,000 to 85,000 clones, 88% of them seen just once.

Sequenced sample: peripheral blood. This chain uses TRBV9 with TRBJ2-2; TRBD1 is a possible D gene (5 bases). This TCR was recovered from a woman aged 80 or over with active or convalescent COVID-19. CDR3 protein: CASRDSSANTGELFF. DNA of the CDR3: TGTGCCAGCAGAGACAGCTCCGCGAACACCGGGGAGCTGTTTTTT.